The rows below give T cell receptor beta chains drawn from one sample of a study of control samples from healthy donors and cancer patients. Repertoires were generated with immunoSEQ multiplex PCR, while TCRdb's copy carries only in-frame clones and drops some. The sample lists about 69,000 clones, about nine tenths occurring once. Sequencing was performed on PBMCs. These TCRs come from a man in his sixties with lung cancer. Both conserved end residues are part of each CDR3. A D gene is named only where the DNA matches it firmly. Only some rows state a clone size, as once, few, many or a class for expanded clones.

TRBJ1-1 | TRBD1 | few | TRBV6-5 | CASGHPGTGETEAFF | TGTGCCAGCGGACATCCCGGGACAGGGGAAACTGAAGCTTTCTTT
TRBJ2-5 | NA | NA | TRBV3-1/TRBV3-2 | CASSLWQIQETQYF | TGTGCCAGCAGCCTTTGGCAGATCCAAGAGACCCAGTACTTC
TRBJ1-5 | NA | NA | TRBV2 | CASSRESGNQPQHF | TGTGCCAGTAGCAGGGAGTCCGGCAATCAGCCCCAGCATTTT
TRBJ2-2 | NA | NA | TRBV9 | CASSVPGPVTNTGELFF | TGTGCCAGCAGCGTACCAGGTCCCGTTACAAACACCGGGGAGCTGTTTTTT
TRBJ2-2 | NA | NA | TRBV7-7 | CASSVTGTGELFF | TGTGCCAGCAGCGTCACGGGCACCGGGGAGCTGTTTTTT
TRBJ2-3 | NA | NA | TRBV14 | CASSQGYRASTDTQYF | TGTGCCAGCAGCCAAGGTTACAGGGCTAGCACAGATACGCAGTATTTT
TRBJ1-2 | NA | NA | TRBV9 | CASSVGQDPFQIYGYTF | TGTGCCAGCAGCGTAGGACAGGACCCCTTCCAAATCTATGGCTACACCTTC
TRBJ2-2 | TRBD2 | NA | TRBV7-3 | CASSLAGGSTGELFF | TGTGCCAGCAGCTTAGCGGGGGGCTCTACCGGGGAGCTGTTTTTT
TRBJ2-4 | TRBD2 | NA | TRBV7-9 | CASSPGLAGGADIQYF | TGTGCCAGCAGCCCGGGACTAGCGGGGGGTGCGGACATTCAGTACTTC
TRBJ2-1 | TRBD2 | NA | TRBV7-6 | CASSPGTRIVGEQFF | TGTGCCAGCAGCCCCGGGACTAGAATCGTCGGTGAGCAGTTCTTC
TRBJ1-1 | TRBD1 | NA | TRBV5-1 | CASSLGGTGGFTEAFF | TGCGCCAGCAGCTTGGGAGGGACAGGGGGATTCACTGAAGCTTTCTTT
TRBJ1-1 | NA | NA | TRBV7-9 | CASSKTGNTEAFF | TGTGCCAGCAGCAAGACGGGGAACACTGAAGCTTTCTTT
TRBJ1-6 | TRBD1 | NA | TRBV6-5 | CASSKQGAGDSPLHF | TGTGCCAGCAGTAAACAGGGGGCGGGGGATTCACCCCTCCACTTT
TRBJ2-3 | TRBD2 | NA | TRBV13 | CASSLISGASTDTQYF | TGTGCCAGCAGCTTAATCAGCGGGGCTAGCACAGATACGCAGTATTTT
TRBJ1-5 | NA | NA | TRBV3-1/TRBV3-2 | CASSLSWGEGNQPQHF | TGTGCCAGCAGCCTGTCCTGGGGGGAGGGCAATCAGCCCCAGCATTTT
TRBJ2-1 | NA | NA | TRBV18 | CASSPGENEQFF | TGTGCCAGCTCACCGGGCGAAAATGAGCAGTTCTTC
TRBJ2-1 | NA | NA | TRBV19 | CASTYRLGDEQFF | TGTGCCAGTACCTACAGGCTTGGGGATGAGCAGTTCTTC
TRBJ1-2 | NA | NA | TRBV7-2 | CASSLETDGYTF | TGTGCCAGCAGCTTAGAAACAGATGGCTACACCTTC
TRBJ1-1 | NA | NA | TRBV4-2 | CASSQRGDGNTEAFF | TGTGCCAGCAGCCAGAGAGGGGACGGGAACACTGAAGCTTTCTTT
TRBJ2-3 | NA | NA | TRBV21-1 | CASRENPSPGADTQYF | TGTGCCAGCAGAGAAAATCCCTCACCCGGGGCAGATACGCAGTATTTT
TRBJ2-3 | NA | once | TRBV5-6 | CASSLEALTDTQYF | TGTGCCAGCAGCTTGGAGGCGCTCACAGATACGCAGTATTTT
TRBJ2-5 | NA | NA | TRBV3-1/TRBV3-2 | CASSRRGPRSETQYF | TGTGCCAGCAGCCGCCGGGGCCCACGTTCGGAGACCCAGTACTTC
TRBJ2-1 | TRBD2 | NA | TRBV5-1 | CASSLAPGTSGNEQFF | TGCGCCAGCAGCTTGGCCCCCGGGACTAGTGGCAATGAGCAGTTCTTC
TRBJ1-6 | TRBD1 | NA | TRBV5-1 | CASSLEGQSSYNSPLHF | TGCGCCAGCAGCTTGGAGGGACAGAGCTCCTATAATTCACCCCTCCACTTT
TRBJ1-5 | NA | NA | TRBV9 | CASSVEDSSNQPQHF | TGTGCCAGCAGCGTAGAGGACAGCAGCAATCAGCCCCAGCATTTT
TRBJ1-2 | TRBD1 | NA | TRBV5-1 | CASSLGQGASAYGYTF | TGCGCCAGCAGCTTGGGACAGGGGGCGAGTGCCTATGGCTACACCTTC
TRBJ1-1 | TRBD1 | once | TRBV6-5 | CASRRGQDTEAFF | TGTGCCAGCAGGAGGGGGCAGGACACTGAAGCTTTCTTT
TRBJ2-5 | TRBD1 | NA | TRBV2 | CASMGQGQTQYF | TGTGCCAGCATGGGACAGGGCCAGACCCAGTACTTC
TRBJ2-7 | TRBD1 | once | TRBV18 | CASLGGTGGPLDEQYF | TGTGCCAGCTTGGGTGGAACAGGGGGACCTTTAGACGAGCAGTACTTC
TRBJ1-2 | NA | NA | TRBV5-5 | CASSRSTTDYGYTF | TGTGCCAGCAGCCGATCAACGACTGACTATGGCTACACCTTC
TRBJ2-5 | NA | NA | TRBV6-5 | CASSYFPPPEGSQYF | TGTGCCAGCAGTTACTTTCCCCCCCCAGAGGGGTCCCAGTACTTC
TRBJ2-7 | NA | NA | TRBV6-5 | CASSRDQAYEQYF | TGTGCCAGCAGCCGAGACCAAGCCTACGAGCAGTACTTC
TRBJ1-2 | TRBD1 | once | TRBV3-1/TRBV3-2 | CASSWTSGTGEGYTF | TGTGCCAGCAGCTGGACCTCGGGGACAGGGGAGGGCTACACCTTC
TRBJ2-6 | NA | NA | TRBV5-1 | CASSVKDSGANVLTF | TGCGCCAGCAGCGTTAAGGACTCTGGGGCCAACGTCCTGACTTTC
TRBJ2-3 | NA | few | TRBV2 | CASSGYVEDTQYF | TGTGCCAGCAGTGGGTACGTCGAAGATACGCAGTATTTT
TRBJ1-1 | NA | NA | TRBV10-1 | CASSESRQGLTEAFF | TGCGCCAGCAGTGAGTCGAGGCAGGGCCTGACTGAAGCTTTCTTT
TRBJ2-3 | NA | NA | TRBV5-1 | CASSSIPAEHFTDTQYF | TGCGCCAGCAGCTCAATTCCGGCAGAGCACTTTACAGATACGCAGTATTTT
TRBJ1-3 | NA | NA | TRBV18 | CASSLRGTSGNTIYF | TGTGCCAGCTCTCTCAGGGGAACTTCTGGAAACACCATATATTTT
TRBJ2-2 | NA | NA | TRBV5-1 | CASLGPNTGELFF | TGCGCCAGCCTCGGGCCGAACACCGGGGAGCTGTTTTTT
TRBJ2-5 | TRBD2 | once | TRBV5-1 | CASSLEGTSGAKETQYF | TGCGCCAGCAGCTTGGAAGGGACTAGCGGGGCAAAAGAGACCCAGTACTTC
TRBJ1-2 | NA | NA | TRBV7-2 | CASSTLAGPKNYGYTF | TGTGCCAGCAGCACCCTCGCAGGGCCTAAAAACTATGGCTACACCTTC
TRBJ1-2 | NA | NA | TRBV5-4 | CASSLTGSAYGYTF | TGTGCCAGCAGCTTGACAGGGTCGGCTTATGGCTACACCTTC
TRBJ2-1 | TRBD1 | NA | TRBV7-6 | CASTPRTQGAKEQFF | TGTGCCAGCACCCCTCGGACCCAGGGGGCAAAGGAGCAGTTCTTC
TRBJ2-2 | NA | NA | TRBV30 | CAWSVRPMAGELFF | TGTGCCTGGAGTGTAAGGCCGATGGCAGGGGAGCTGTTTTTT
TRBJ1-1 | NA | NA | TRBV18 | CASSSIDGNTEAFF | TGTGCCAGCTCATCCATAGACGGGAACACTGAAGCTTTCTTT
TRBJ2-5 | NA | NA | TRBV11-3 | CASNQGETQYF | TGTGCCAGCAACCAAGGGGAGACCCAGTACTTC
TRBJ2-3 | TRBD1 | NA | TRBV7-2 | CASSATGSSTDTQYF | TGTGCCAGCAGCGCGACAGGGAGTAGCACAGATACGCAGTATTTT
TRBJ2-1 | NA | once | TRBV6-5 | CASIRAVSYNEQFF | TGTGCCAGCATCCGGGCAGTCTCCTACAATGAGCAGTTCTTC
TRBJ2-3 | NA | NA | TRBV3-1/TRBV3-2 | CASSRLGYTDTQYF | TGTGCCAGCAGCCGACTAGGATACACAGATACGCAGTATTTT
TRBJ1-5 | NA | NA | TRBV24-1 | CATSAGPEPQHF | TGTGCCACCAGTGCAGGGCCGGAGCCCCAGCATTTT